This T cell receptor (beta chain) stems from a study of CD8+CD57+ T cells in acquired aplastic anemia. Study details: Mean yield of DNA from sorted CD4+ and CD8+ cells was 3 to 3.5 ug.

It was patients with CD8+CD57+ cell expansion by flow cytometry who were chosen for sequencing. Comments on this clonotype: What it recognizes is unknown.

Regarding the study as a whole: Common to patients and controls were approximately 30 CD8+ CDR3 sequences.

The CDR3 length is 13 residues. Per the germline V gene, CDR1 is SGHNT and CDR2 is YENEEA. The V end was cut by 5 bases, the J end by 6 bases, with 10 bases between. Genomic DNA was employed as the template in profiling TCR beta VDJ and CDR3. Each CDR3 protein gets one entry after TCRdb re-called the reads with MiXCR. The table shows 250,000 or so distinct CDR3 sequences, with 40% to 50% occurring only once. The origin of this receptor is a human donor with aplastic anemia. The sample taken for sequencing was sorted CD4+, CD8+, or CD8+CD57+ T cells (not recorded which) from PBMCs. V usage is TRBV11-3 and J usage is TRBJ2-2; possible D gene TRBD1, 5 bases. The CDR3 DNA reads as TGTGCCAGCAGCCCCAGGGCCGCCGGGGAGCTGTTTTTT. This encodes CASSPRAAGELFF.